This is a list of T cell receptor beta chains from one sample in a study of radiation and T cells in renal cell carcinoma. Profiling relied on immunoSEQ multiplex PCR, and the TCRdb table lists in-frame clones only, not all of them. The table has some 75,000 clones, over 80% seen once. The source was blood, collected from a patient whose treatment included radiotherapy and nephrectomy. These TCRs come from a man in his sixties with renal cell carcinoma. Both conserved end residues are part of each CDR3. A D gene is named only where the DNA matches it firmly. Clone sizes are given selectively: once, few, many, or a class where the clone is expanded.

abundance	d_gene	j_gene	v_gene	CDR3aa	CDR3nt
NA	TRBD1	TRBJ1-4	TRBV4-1	CASSQIRDRGNEKLFF	TGCGCCAGCAGCCAGATCCGGGACAGGGGTAATGAAAAACTGTTTTTT
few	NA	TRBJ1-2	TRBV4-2	CASSQDAQSLGGYGYTF	TGTGCCAGCAGCCAAGATGCACAGTCTTTGGGAGGGTATGGCTACACCTTC
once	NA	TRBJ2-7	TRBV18	CASSPETRRDQEQYF	TGTGCCAGCTCACCTGAAACTAGGAGGGATCAAGAGCAGTACTTC
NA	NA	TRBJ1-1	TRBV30	CAWSFTSHADEAFF	TGTGCCTGGAGCTTCACGTCTCACGCAGATGAAGCTTTCTTT
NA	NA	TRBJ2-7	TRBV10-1	CASSVTSGEQYF	TGCGCCAGCAGTGTTACTTCCGGCGAGCAGTACTTC
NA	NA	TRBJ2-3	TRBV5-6	CASSSWAASTDTQYF	TGTGCCAGCAGCTCTTGGGCAGCTAGCACAGATACGCAGTATTTT
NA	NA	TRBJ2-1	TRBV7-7	CASANPSTNEQFF	TGTGCCAGCGCAAATCCCTCAACCAATGAGCAGTTCTTC
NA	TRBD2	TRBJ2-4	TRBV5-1	CASSLSGTSGFNIQYF	TGCGCCAGCAGCTTGTCTGGGACTAGCGGGTTTAACATTCAGTACTTC
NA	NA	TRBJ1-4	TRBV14	CASSQGGPMIEKLFF	TGTGCCAGCAGCCAAGGGGGACCTATGATTGAAAAACTGTTTTTT
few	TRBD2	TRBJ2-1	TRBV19	CASSTLAGGWNEQFF	TGTGCCAGTAGTACACTAGCGGGAGGTTGGAATGAGCAGTTCTTC
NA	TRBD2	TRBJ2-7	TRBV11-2	CASSFGGAGGYEQYF	TGTGCCAGCAGCTTTGGTGGAGCGGGAGGCTACGAGCAGTACTTC
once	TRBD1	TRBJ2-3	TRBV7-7	CASSQTGFGDTQYF	TGTGCCAGCAGCCAGACAGGGTTCGGGGATACGCAGTATTTT
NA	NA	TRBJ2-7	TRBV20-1	CSALNSYEQYF	TGCAGTGCTCTGAACTCCTACGAGCAGTACTTC
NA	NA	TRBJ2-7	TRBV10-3	CAISQRRQSVSYEQYF	TGTGCCATCAGCCAGCGGCGGCAGTCCGTTTCCTACGAGCAGTACTTC
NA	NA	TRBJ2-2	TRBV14	CASSQDRPGELFF	TGTGCCAGCAGCCAAGATAGGCCCGGGGAGCTGTTTTTT
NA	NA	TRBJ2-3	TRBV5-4	CASSSRVAQDTQYF	TGTGCCAGCAGCTCACGTGTAGCGCAAGATACGCAGTATTTT
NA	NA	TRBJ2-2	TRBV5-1	CASSQEPSSGELFF	TGCGCCAGCAGCCAAGAACCTAGCTCCGGGGAGCTGTTTTTT
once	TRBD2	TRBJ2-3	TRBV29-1	CSVETMTSGSTDTQYF	TGCAGCGTTGAAACCATGACTAGCGGGAGCACAGATACGCAGTATTTT
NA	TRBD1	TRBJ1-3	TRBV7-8	CASSEGAGGSGNTIYF	TGTGCCAGCAGCGAGGGGGCAGGCGGATCTGGAAACACCATATATTTT
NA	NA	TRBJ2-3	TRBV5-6	CASSYRGPLGDTQYF	TGTGCCAGCAGCTATCGGGGACCATTGGGAGATACGCAGTATTTT
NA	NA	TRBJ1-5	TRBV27	CASSPQGMGQPQHF	TGTGCCAGCAGTCCTCAGGGGATGGGGCAGCCCCAGCATTTT
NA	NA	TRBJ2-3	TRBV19	CASSISMAAGGSTDTQYF	TGTGCCAGTAGTATATCCATGGCAGCAGGGGGGAGCACAGATACGCAGTATTTT
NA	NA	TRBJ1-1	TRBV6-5	CATSRGTGEAFF	TGTGCCACCTCACGGGGGACTGGGGAAGCTTTCTTT
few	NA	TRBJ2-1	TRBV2	CASRAGLRSSYNEQFF	TGTGCCAGCAGGGCAGGTCTGCGCTCATCCTACAATGAGCAGTTCTTC
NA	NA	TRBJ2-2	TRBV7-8	CASSLLASTGELFF	TGTGCCAGCAGCTTATTGGCTAGCACCGGGGAGCTGTTTTTT
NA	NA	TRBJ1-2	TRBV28	CASTDPQGPLGGYTF	TGTGCCAGCACCGACCCACAGGGCCCTCTGGGTGGCTACACCTTC
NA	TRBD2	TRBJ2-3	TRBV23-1	CASSHPGTSGCTDTQYF	TGCGCCAGCAGTCATCCGGGGACTAGCGGTTGCACAGATACGCAGTATTTT
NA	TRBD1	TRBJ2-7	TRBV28	CASSLDRVYEQYF	TGTGCCAGCAGTTTAGACAGGGTCTACGAGCAGTACTTC
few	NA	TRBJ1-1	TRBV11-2	CASSSRRNSNTEAFF	TGTGCCAGCAGCTCAAGACGAAACTCGAACACTGAAGCTTTCTTT
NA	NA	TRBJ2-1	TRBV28	CASSFLRGGEQFF	TGTGCCAGCAGTTTCCTACGAGGGGGGGAGCAGTTCTTC
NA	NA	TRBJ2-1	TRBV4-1	CASSQEPGSGGEQFF	TGCGCCAGCAGCCAAGAGCCAGGGTCTGGGGGTGAGCAGTTCTTC
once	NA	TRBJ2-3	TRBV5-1	CASSFPEGGTDTQYF	TGCGCCAGCAGCTTCCCGGAGGGGGGCACAGATACGCAGTATTTT
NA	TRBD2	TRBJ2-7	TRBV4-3	CASSQDSLAGGYEQYF	TGCGCCAGCAGCCAAGACTCCCTAGCGGGAGGTTACGAGCAGTACTTC
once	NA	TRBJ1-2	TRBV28	CASGTNYGYTF	TGTGCCTCGGGGACTAACTATGGCTACACCTTC
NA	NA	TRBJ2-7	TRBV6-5	CASSYEASGGYEQYF	TGTGCCAGCAGTTATGAAGCCTCCGGAGGCTACGAGCAGTACTTC
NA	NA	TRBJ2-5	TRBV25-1	CASRGDQETQYF	TGTGCCAGCAGGGGGGACCAAGAGACCCAGTACTTC
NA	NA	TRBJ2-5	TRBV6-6	CASREKGPQYF	TGTGCCAGCAGAGAGAAGGGGCCCCAGTACTTC
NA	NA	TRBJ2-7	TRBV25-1	CASSEWLGSYEQYF	TGTGCCAGCAGTGAATGGTTGGGGTCCTACGAGCAGTACTTC
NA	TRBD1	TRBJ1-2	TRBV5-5	CASSLVGTAEYGYTF	TGTGCCAGCAGCTTGGTAGGGACAGCCGAATATGGCTACACCTTC
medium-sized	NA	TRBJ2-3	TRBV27	CASPSPEDTQYF	TGTGCCAGCCCCTCTCCCGAAGATACGCAGTATTTT
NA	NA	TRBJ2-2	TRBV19	CASSGTLNTGELFF	TGTGCCAGTAGTGGGACTTTGAACACCGGGGAGCTGTTTTTT
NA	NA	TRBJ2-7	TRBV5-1	CASSSTVGGWSYEQYF	TGCGCCAGCAGCTCAACAGTGGGAGGATGGTCCTACGAGCAGTACTTC
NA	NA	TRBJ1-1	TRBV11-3	CASSLLGNTEAFF	TGTGCCAGCAGCCTCCTCGGGAACACTGAAGCTTTCTTT
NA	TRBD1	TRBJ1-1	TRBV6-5	CASTYSTGGDTEAFF	TGTGCCAGCACTTACTCGACAGGGGGGGACACTGAAGCTTTCTTT
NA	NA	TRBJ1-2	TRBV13	CASILAGSGYGYTF	TGTGCCAGCATCCTAGCGGGGTCGGGCTATGGCTACACCTTC
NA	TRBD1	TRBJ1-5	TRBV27	CASAYRGPVQPQHF	TGTGCCAGCGCCTACAGGGGGCCGGTTCAGCCCCAGCATTTT
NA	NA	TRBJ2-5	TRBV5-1	CASRPGGQETQYF	TGCGCCAGCAGACCCGGAGGCCAAGAGACCCAGTACTTC
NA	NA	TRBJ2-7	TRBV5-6	CASRLRGGTSSYEQYF	TGTGCCAGCAGGTTGAGAGGCGGGACGAGCTCCTACGAGCAGTACTTC
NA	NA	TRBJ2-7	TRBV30	CAWSVRAYEQYF	TGTGCCTGGAGTGTACGGGCCTACGAGCAGTACTTC
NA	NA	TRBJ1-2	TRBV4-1	CASTPGRPNYGYTF	TGCGCCAGCACCCCCGGGAGACCTAACTATGGCTACACCTTC
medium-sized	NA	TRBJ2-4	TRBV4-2	CASSQEEGVNIQYF	TGTGCCAGCAGCCAAGAAGAGGGGGTAAACATTCAGTACTTC
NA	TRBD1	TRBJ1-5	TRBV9	CASSVGTGNSNQPQHF	TGTGCCAGCAGCGTGGGGACAGGTAATAGCAATCAGCCCCAGCATTTT
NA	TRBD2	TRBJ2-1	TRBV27	CASSFGREIHEQFF	TGTGCCAGCAGTTTTGGGCGGGAGATCCATGAGCAGTTCTTC
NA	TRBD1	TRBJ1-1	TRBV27	CASSLLDRGFSEAFF	TGTGCCAGCAGTTTATTAGACAGGGGCTTTTCTGAAGCTTTCTTT
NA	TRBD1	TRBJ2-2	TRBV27	CASSLSSGGPGLGGELFF	TGTGCCAGCAGTTTATCCTCAGGGGGACCCGGCTTAGGCGGGGAGCTGTTTTTT
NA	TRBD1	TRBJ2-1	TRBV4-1	CASSPGQARSNEQFF	TGCGCCAGCAGCCCCGGACAGGCTAGGAGCAATGAGCAGTTCTTC
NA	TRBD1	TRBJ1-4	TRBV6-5	CASSPGQGYEKLFF	TGTGCCAGCAGTCCCGGACAGGGATATGAAAAACTGTTTTTT
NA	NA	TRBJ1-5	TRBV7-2	CASSRRGGTQPQHF	TGTGCCAGCAGCCGGAGGGGGGGAACTCAGCCCCAGCATTTT
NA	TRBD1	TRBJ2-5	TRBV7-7	CASSSTGDGETQYF	TGTGCCAGCAGCTCCACAGGGGATGGCGAGACCCAGTACTTC